Described below is a single T cell receptor beta chain sequence and its context. Its antigen is unidentified. Other DNA sequences in the sample encode the same CDR3. TCRdb's table, derived via immunoSEQ multiplex PCR, lists solely in-frame clones and lacks some. This table has some 90,000 clones, under 95% appearing once. This sample was taken from a study of graft-versus-host responses after intestinal transplantation. V was clipped by 6 bases and J by 5 bases; unmatched bases: 8. The CDR3 is 14 residues long. CDR1 and CDR2 (germline): SGDLS, YYNGEE. The starting material was unstimulated CD8+ T cells sorted from spleen or lymph node cells, obtained before transplant. The chain carries TRBV9 and TRBJ2-5; 9 nucleotides line up with TRBD2. The TCR comes from a human donor who was the organ donor for an intestinal transplant. The DNA of the CDR3 is TGTGCCAGCAACCGCGGGGGGGCACGGGAGACCCAGTACTTC. Translation gives CASNRGGARETQYF.